A single sample is the source of the 18 T cell receptor beta chains below, sequenced in a study of blood T cell repertoires in COVID-19. Generated by immunoSEQ multiplex PCR, the TCRdb table keeps only in-frame clones and is missing some. The sample has about 54,000 clones; roughly 80% are singletons. Source material: peripheral blood. All receptors come from a woman aged 55-69 years with acute or convalescent COVID-19.

The CDR3 protein is CASSHDSTQYF. The CDR3, as DNA: TGTGCCAGCAGCCACGACAGCACCCAGTACTTC. This rearrangement joins TRBV5-4 to TRBJ2-5, with a possible D match to TRBD1 (5 bases). This CDR3 has 11 amino acids. Trimming took 4 bases from V and 8 from J, leaving 9 bases between them. Germline-derived CDR1 and CDR2 are SGHNT and YYREEE (reference sequence).

On this clone itself: The junction departs from the called germline gene at one end, perhaps through a read error. The V call is TRBV12-3 or TRBV12-4, the J call TRBJ1-3; D is unresolved. CDR3 length: 12 residues. The CDR3 nucleotides are TGTGCCAGCAGCTTAGACAGAAACACCATATATTTT. This encodes CASSLDRNTIYF.

J is TRBJ1-2 and V is TRBV9; D is unclear. Germline V lookup: CDR1 SGDLS, CDR2 YYNGEE. The CDR3 sequence is 13 residues long. V lost 5 bases and J 6 bases, leaving 14 bases between the germline ends. The CDR3 protein is CASSLPLRNGYTF. In DNA, the CDR3 is TGTGCCAGCAGTCTCCCGCTCAGGAATGGCTACACCTTC.

The chain links TRBV18 to TRBJ2-5, with 9 bases aligning to TRBD2. This CDR3 comprises 14 residues. The trim removed 8 bases at V and 1 base at J, leaving 5 bases unmatched. CDR1 is KGHSH, CDR2 LQKENI, per germline. The CDR3 spells CASRVTSGQETQYF. The CDR3 nucleotides are TGTGCCAGCCGGGTGACTAGCGGCCAAGAGACCCAGTACTTC.

The chain is built from TRBV12-2 and TRBJ2-2; the DNA was not compared with TRBD2, the D call given in the table. TRBV12-2 is a documented pseudogene. The CDR3 covers 16 residues. The CDR3 sequence is CAHPRAREGGTGELFF. CDR3 in DNA: TGTGCACATCCGCGGGCGCGGGAGGGAGGCACCGGGGAGCTGTTTTTT.

Of note for this clone: One junction end disagrees with the germline gene, perhaps due to a read error. The rearrangement links TRBV7-7 to TRBJ2-7; 11 bases are shared with TRBD1. Per germline, CDR1 SSHAT and CDR2 FNYEAQ (reference sequence). The CDR3 extends over 15 amino acids. CDR3 residues: CASSLGQGANYEQYF. DNA of the CDR3: TGTGCTAGCAGCTTAGGACAGGGGGCTAACTACGAGCAGTACTTC.

As DNA, the CDR3 is TGTGCCAGCAGTTCCCCCTTCGACAGGGGCTCCAGAGAAGCTTTCTTT. Residues: CASSSPFDRGSREAFF. The V call is TRBV6-5, the J call TRBJ1-1; TRBD1 aligns across 8 bases. CDR1 and CDR2 (germline): MNHEY, SVGAGI. The CDR3 loop spans 16 amino acids. The ends lost 4 bases at V and 8 bases at J; junction bases unmatched: 15.

This rearrangement joins TRBV2 to TRBJ1-1; 8 bases map to TRBD1. The junction had 3 bases not matched to a gene; V was cut back by 4 bases and J by 2 bases. The V gene's germline CDR1 is SNHLY and CDR2 FYNNEI. This CDR3 region has 14 residues. As DNA, the CDR3 is TGTGCCAGCAGTGTTACAGGGGGTAACACTGAAGCTTTCTTT. Encoded protein: CASSVTGGNTEAFF.

This chain uses TRBV19 with TRBJ1-4; D is unclear. The germline V and J ends were trimmed by 2 bases and 8 bases, with 3 bases remaining between them. In germline, CDR1 is LNHDA, CDR2 SQIVND (reference sequence). The CDR3 extends over 11 amino acids. The CDR3 sequence: CASSIQEKLFF. The CDR3 DNA reads TGTGCCAGTAGTATACAAGAAAAACTGTTTTTT.

In regard to this clone: Other DNA sequences in this sample translate to the same CDR3. This chain uses TRBV9 with TRBJ1-6; no firm D call. CDR3 length equals 15 residues. V was cut by 4 bases and J by 0 bases, with 8 bases left in between. The germline gives CDR1 SGDLS, CDR2 YYNGEE. DNA for the CDR3: TGTGCCAGCAGCACCGGAGACTCCTATAATTCACCCCTCCACTTT. This gives the protein CASSTGDSYNSPLHF. Combining the CDR3 with reference TRBV9 and TRBJ1-6 gives the whole variable domain DSGVTQTPKHLITATGQRVTLRCSPRSGDLSVYWYQQSLDQGLQFLIQYYNGEERAKGNILERFSAQQFPDLHSELNLSSLELGDSALYFCASSTGDSYNSPLHFGNGTRLTVT.

The rearrangement uses TRBV4-1 and TRBJ1-2, with 8 bases matching TRBD1. The CDR3 runs 13 residues. V gave up 1 base and J gave up 8 bases; unmatched junction bases: 3. Germline loops: CDR1 MGHRA, CDR2 YSYEKL. The CDR3 reads CASSQATGVGYTF. The CDR3 DNA is TGCGCCAGCAGCCAAGCGACAGGGGTCGGCTACACCTTC.

The J gene is TRBJ2-1, the V gene TRBV7-6; D perhaps matches TRBD2 (6 bases). This CDR3 is built from 15 residues. In germline, CDR1 is SGHVS, CDR2 FNYEAQ. Trimming removed 7 bases from V and 9 bases from J, with 22 bases in between. The CDR3 sequence is CASNPAGGTRGEQFF. In DNA, the CDR3 is TGTGCCAGCAATCCCGCTGGGGGGACGAGAGGTGAGCAGTTCTTC.

This clone occurred a few times. The CDR3: CASSLRGTEAFF. As DNA, the CDR3 is TGTGCCAGCAGTTTACGAGGGACTGAAGCTTTCTTT. This chain links TRBV28 with TRBJ1-1; D uncertain. CDR1 MDHEN and CDR2 SYDVKM come from the germline V gene. The V end was cut by 2 bases, the J end by 5 bases, with 6 bases between. This CDR3 has 12 amino acids.

The CDR3 DNA sequence: TGTGCCAGTAGACCACCTTCGGGGTCTGGGGCCAACGTCCTGACTTTC. As protein: CASRPPSGSGANVLTF. The genes are TRBV19 and TRBJ2-6; D might be TRBD2 (5 bases). Germline-derived CDR1 and CDR2 are LNHDA and SQIVND (reference sequence). The CDR3 consists of 16 residues. Trimming removed 6 bases at V and 1 base at J, with 13 bases between.

This clone was found a few times. This chain uses TRBV3-1 (or the pseudogene TRBV3-2) with TRBJ2-5, with D possibly matching TRBD1 (5 bases). Trimming left V 8 bases short and J 8 bases short, with 18 bases between. In germline, CDR1 is LGHDT, CDR2 YNNKEL (reference sequence). CDR3 length equals 13 residues. CDR3 sequence reads: CASARVDVGTQYF. DNA for the CDR3: TGTGCCAGCGCCAGGGTCGATGTAGGAACCCAGTACTTC.

The chain has TRBV7-6 and TRBJ1-2; D uncertain. V lost 1 base to trimming and J lost 11 bases, with 11 bases between them. CDR3 length: 12 amino acids. Germline V gene data show CDR1 as SGHVS and CDR2 as FNYEAQ. The CDR3 coding sequence is TGTGCCAGCAGCTTAGATCAGGTGCTTTACACCTTC. It specifies CASSLDQVLYTF.

The V gene is TRBV5-4, the J gene TRBJ1-2; D is undetermined. Germline CDR1 and CDR2: SGHNT and YYREEE (reference sequence). The V gene lost 4 bases and the J gene lost 8 bases, with 18 bases spanning the gap. The CDR3 totals 14 residues. The CDR3 is CASSRGVLGIGYTF. Written as DNA, the CDR3 is TGTGCCAGCAGCCGCGGGGTATTGGGGATCGGCTACACCTTC.

This clone was seen a handful of times. The chain joins TRBV19 to TRBJ1-5, with D possibly being TRBD1 (5 bases). The V and J ends lost 5 bases and 11 bases respectively, with 10 bases between them. The CDR3 is 11 amino acids. The V gene's germline CDR1 is LNHDA and CDR2 SQIVND (reference sequence). The CDR3 DNA reads TGTGCCAGTAGTTTAACAGGTACCCAGCATTTT. Its protein is CASSLTGTQHF.